This T cell receptor beta chain appears in the sequencing data of a study of T cell responses to AZD1222 COVID-19 vaccine. Findings of the study overall: Unmutated regions of variants are reportedly targeted by nearly half of spike-specific TCRs.

For this clone: Its antigen is not identified.

Using immunoSEQ multiplex PCR, the repertoire was profiled, and TCRdb retains in-frame clones only, with some absent. The sample gives 100,000 to 150,000 clones, 90% of which show up once; 6.9% is in the top ten. In germline, CDR1 is KGHDR, CDR2 SFDVKD. The CDR3 runs to 19 residues. V was pared by 7 bases and J by 4 bases, with 17 bases of the junction left unmatched. The chain links TRBV24-1 to TRBJ2-3; 12 nucleotides agree with TRBD2. This receptor was taken from an adult in good health. Here the sequenced sample was peripheral blood, taken on day 0 of AZD1222 vaccination. This CDR3 reads CATRGDRDLAGGPADTQYF. The CDR3 nucleotides read TGTGCCACCAGGGGGGACAGGGACCTAGCGGGGGGGCCAGCAGATACGCAGTATTTT.